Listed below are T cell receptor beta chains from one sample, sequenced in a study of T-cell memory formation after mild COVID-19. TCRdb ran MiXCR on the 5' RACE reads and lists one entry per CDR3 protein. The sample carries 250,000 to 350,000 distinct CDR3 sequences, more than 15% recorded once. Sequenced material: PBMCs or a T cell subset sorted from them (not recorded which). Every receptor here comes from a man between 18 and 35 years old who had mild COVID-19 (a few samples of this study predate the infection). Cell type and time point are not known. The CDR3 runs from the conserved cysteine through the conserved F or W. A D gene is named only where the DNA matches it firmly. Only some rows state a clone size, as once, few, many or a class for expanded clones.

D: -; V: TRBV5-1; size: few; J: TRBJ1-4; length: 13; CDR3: CASSFGTAEKLFF; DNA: TGCGCCAGCAGCTTCGGGACGGCTGAAAAACTGTTTTTT
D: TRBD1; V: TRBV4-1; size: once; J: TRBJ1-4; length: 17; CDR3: CASSRRDRGPVNEKLFF; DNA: TGCGCCAGCAGTCGCCGGGACAGGGGGCCGGTAAATGAAAAACTGTTTTTT
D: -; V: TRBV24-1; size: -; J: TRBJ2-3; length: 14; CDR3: CATSDYSGADTQYF; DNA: TGTGCCACCAGTGATTACTCAGGGGCAGATACGCAGTATTTT
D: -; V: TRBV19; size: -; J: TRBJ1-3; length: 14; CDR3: CAIRPDLSGNTIYF; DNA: TGTGCCATACGACCGGACCTCTCTGGAAACACCATATATTTT
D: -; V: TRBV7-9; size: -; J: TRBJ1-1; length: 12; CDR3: CASSLGGVEAFF; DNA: TGTGCCAGCAGCTTAGGGGGGGTCGAAGCTTTCTTT
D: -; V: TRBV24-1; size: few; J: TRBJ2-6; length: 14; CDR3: CATSDFERANVLTF; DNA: TGTGCCACCAGTGATTTCGAGAGGGCCAACGTCCTGACTTTC
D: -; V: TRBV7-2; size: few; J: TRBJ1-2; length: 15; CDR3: CASSLAGGKGYGYTF; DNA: TGTGCCAGCAGCTTAGCAGGGGGGAAGGGCTATGGCTACACCTTC
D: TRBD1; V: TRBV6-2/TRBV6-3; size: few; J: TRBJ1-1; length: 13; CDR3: CASRRNRGTEAFF; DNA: TGTGCCAGCCGCCGTAACAGGGGCACTGAAGCTTTCTTT
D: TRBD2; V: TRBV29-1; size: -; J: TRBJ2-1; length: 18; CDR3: CSTGGGLAGGRSYNEQFF; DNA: TGCAGCACCGGCGGAGGTCTAGCGGGGGGGCGTTCCTACAATGAGCAGTTCTTC
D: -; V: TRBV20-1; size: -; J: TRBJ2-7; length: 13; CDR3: CSARRQGFHEQYF; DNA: TGCAGTGCTAGGAGGCAGGGGTTCCACGAGCAGTACTTC
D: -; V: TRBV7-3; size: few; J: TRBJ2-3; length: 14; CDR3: CASSLIGGTDTQYF; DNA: TGTGCCAGCAGCTTAATCGGTGGGACAGATACGCAGTATTTT
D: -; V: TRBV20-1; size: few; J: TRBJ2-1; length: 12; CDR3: CSTYFIRGEQFF; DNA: TGCAGTACTTACTTTATCCGGGGTGAGCAGTTCTTC
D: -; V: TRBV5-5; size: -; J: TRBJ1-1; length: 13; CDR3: CASMGGGGTEAFF; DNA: TGTGCCAGCATGGGAGGGGGTGGAACTGAAGCTTTCTTT
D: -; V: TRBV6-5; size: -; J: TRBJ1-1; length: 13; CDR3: CASRDRSNTEAFF; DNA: TGTGCCAGCCGGGACCGATCAAACACTGAAGCTTTCTTT
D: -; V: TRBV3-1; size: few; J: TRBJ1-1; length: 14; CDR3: CASSQKFLATEAFF; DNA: TGTGCCAGCAGCCAAAAGTTTCTCGCCACTGAAGCTTTCTTT